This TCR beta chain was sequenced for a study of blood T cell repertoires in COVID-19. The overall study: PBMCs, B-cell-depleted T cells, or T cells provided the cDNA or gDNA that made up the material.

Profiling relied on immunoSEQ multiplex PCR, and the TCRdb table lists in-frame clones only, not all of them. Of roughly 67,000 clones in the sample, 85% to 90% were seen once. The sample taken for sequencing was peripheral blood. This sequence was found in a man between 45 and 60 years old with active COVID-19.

DNA for the CDR3: TGTGCCATCAGAGGGGGTTACTCTGGAAACACCATATATTTT. Its translation: CAIRGGYSGNTIYF. V and J are TRBV10-3 and TRBJ1-3; TRBD1 is a possible D gene (6 bases). There are 14 residues in the CDR3. Germline V gene data show CDR1 as ENHRY and CDR2 as SYGVKD. V shed 6 bases and J shed 0 bases, with 9 bases lying between them.